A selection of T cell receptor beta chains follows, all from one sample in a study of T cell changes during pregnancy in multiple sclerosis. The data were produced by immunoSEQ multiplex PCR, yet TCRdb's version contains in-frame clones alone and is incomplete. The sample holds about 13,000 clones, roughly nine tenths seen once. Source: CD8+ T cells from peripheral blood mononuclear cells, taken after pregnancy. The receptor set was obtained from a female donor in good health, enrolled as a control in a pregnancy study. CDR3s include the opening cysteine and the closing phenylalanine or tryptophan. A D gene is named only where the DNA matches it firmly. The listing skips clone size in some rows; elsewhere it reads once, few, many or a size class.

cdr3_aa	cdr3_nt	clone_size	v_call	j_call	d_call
CASSHLGRREGLDTQYF	TGTGCCAGCAGCCATCTAGGGCGGCGGGAGGGCCTAGATACGCAGTATTTT	.	TRBV4-2	TRBJ2-3	TRBD2
CASSLGQPNQPQHF	TGTGCCAGTAGTCTGGGACAGCCAAATCAGCCCCAGCATTTT	.	TRBV19	TRBJ1-5	TRBD1
CASSDAGLADYNEQFF	TGTGCCAGCAGTGACGCGGGACTAGCGGATTACAATGAGCAGTTCTTC	.	TRBV6-4	TRBJ2-1	TRBD2
CASSGRERDEQYF	TGTGCCAGCAGTGGTCGGGAGCGGGACGAGCAGTACTTC	.	TRBV6-1	TRBJ2-7	.
CASSRGLAGIDTQYF	TGTGCCAGCAGCCGGGGACTAGCGGGTATAGATACGCAGTATTTT	.	TRBV6-5	TRBJ2-3	TRBD2
CASSGSRGGEKLFF	TGTGCCAGCAGCGGGTCTCGAGGGGGTGAAAAACTGTTTTTT	.	TRBV7-6	TRBJ1-4	.
CASSLAPQALFF	TGTGCCAGCAGCTTGGCTCCCCAGGCACTGTTTTTT	.	TRBV5-8	TRBJ1-4	.
CASRDRGTVHEKLFF	TGTGCCAGCCGGGACAGGGGGACGGTACATGAAAAACTGTTTTTT	.	TRBV27	TRBJ1-4	TRBD1
CASGLEGGPIYEQYF	TGTGCCAGCGGTTTAGAGGGAGGGCCGATCTACGAGCAGTACTTC	.	TRBV27	TRBJ2-7	TRBD2
CASSQGLAGVNEQFF	TGTGCCAGCAGCCAGGGGCTAGCGGGAGTTAATGAGCAGTTCTTC	.	TRBV7-3	TRBJ2-1	TRBD2
CASSEFDRGILRYTF	TGTGCCAGCAGTGAATTCGACAGGGGGATTCTTCGCTACACCTTC	.	TRBV25-1	TRBJ1-2	TRBD1
CASSGPGDGANVLTF	TGTGCCAGCAGTGGCCCAGGGGATGGGGCCAACGTCCTGACTTTC	few	TRBV6-1	TRBJ2-6	.
CASIGGDYEQYF	TGTGCCAGCATTGGGGGGGACTACGAGCAGTACTTC	.	TRBV7-9	TRBJ2-7	TRBD2
CASSLDYRGGGYEQYF	TGTGCCAGCAGCTTAGATTACAGGGGAGGAGGATACGAGCAGTACTTC	.	TRBV11-2	TRBJ2-7	.
CASSLDAGLDYGYTF	TGTGCCAGCAGCTTGGACGCGGGCCTTGACTATGGCTACACCTTC	.	TRBV5-5	TRBJ1-2	.
CASSLPPRLADNEQFF	TGTGCCAGCAGTTTACCACCTCGACTAGCGGACAATGAGCAGTTCTTC	.	TRBV28	TRBJ2-1	TRBD2
CASSPPGSGTSSGGYYEQYF	TGTGCCAGCTCACCACCAGGGTCAGGGACTTCCAGCGGGGGGTACTACGAGCAGTACTTC	.	TRBV18	TRBJ2-7	TRBD2
CASSERTLNSPLHF	TGTGCCAGCAGTGAAAGGACACTAAATTCACCCCTCCACTTT	.	TRBV2	TRBJ1-6	.
CASSSMYEQYF	TGTGCCAGCAGCTCAATGTACGAGCAGTACTTC	.	TRBV11-2	TRBJ2-7	.
CASSEGWGPPYQETQYF	TGTGCCAGCAGTGAAGGCTGGGGGCCCCCTTACCAAGAGACCCAGTACTTC	.	TRBV6-1	TRBJ2-5	.
CSVLTDSTGELFF	TGCAGCGTTCTAACGGACAGCACCGGGGAGCTGTTTTTT	.	TRBV29-1	TRBJ2-2	.
CASRGDQETQYF	TGTGCCAGTCGGGGGGACCAAGAGACCCAGTACTTC	.	TRBV9	TRBJ2-5	TRBD2
CASSPTTGSSGNTIYF	TGTGCCAGCAGCCCCACGACAGGAAGCTCTGGAAACACCATATATTTT	.	TRBV27	TRBJ1-3	.
CASSPGTGINYGYTF	TGTGCCAGCAGTCCCGGGACAGGGATTAACTATGGCTACACCTTC	.	TRBV27	TRBJ1-2	TRBD1
CASSSTPTQGGGDTEAFF	TGTGCCAGCAGCTCAACTCCGACTCAGGGCGGTGGAGACACTGAAGCTTTCTTT	once	TRBV7-6	TRBJ1-1	.
CASKIHGAELGQGGGNTIYF	TGTGCCAGCAAAATTCATGGGGCAGAACTCGGACAGGGAGGTGGAAACACCATATATTTT	.	TRBV6-4	TRBJ1-3	TRBD1
CASSLGPYNEQFF	TGTGCCAGCAGCTTAGGTCCGTACAATGAGCAGTTCTTC	.	TRBV7-2	TRBJ2-1	.
CSVGAGPEREQFF	TGCAGCGTTGGAGCGGGGCCCGAACGAGAGCAGTTCTTC	.	TRBV29-1	TRBJ2-1	TRBD2